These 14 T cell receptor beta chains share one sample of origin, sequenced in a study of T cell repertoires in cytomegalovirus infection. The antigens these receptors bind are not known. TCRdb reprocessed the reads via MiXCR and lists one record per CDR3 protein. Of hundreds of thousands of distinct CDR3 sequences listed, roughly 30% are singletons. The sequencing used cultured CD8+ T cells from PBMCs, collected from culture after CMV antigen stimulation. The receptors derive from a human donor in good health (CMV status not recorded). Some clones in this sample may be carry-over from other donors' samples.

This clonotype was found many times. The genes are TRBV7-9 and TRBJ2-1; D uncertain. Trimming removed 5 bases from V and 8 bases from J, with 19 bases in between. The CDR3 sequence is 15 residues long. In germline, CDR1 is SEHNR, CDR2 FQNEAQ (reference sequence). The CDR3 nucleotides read TGTGCCAGCAGCCCGCTAAGACCCGGTACATATGAGCAGTTCTTC. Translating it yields CASSPLRPGTYEQFF.

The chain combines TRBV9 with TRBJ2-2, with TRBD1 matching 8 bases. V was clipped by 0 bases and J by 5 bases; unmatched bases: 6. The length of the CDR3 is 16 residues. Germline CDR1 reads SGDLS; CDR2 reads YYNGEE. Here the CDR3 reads CASSVGAGGRTGELFF. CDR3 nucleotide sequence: TGTGCCAGCAGCGTAGGGGCAGGGGGCCGAACCGGGGAGCTGTTTTTT.

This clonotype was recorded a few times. CDR3 DNA sequence: TGTGCCAGCCTGGGACGGAGATACGAGCAGTACTTC. Protein: CASLGRRYEQYF. This chain joins TRBV6-5 and TRBJ2-7; perhaps D is TRBD1 or TRBD2 (5 bases each). The CDR3 length is 12 residues. Looked up from germline, CDR1 is MNHEY and CDR2 is SVGAGI. Deletions cut 8 bases from V and 4 bases from J, with 12 bases between.

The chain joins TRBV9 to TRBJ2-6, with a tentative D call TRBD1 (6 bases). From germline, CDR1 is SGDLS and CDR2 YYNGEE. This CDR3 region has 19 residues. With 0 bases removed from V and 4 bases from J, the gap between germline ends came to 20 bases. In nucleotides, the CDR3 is TGTGCCAGCAGCGTAGTAGTGGCGGACAGTTCCCCCGGGGCCAACGTCCTGACTTTC. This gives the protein CASSVVVADSSPGANVLTF.

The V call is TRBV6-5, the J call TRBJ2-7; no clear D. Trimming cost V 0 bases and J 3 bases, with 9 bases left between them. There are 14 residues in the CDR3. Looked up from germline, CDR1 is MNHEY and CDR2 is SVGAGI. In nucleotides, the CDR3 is TGTGCCAGCAGTTACTCTTTCGACTTCTACGAGCAGTACTTC. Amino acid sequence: CASSYSFDFYEQYF.

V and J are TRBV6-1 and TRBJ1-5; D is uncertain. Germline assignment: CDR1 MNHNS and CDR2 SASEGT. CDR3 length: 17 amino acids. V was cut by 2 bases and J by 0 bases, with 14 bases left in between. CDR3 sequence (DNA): TGTGCCAGCAGTGAATGGCGCGGACCATATAGCAATCAGCCCCAGCATTTT. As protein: CASSEWRGPYSNQPQHF.

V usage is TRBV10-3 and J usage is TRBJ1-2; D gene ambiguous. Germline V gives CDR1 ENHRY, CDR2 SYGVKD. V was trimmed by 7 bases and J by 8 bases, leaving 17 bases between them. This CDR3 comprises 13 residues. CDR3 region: CAIMKGWLVGYTF. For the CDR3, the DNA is TGTGCCATCATGAAGGGTTGGCTCGTGGGCTACACCTTC.

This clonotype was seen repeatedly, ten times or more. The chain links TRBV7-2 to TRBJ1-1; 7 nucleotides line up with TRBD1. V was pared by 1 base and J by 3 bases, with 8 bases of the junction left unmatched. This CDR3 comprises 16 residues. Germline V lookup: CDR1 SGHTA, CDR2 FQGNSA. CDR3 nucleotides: TGTGCCAGCAGCTTAGTACAGGGGATATTGGACACTGAAGCTTTCTTT. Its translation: CASSLVQGILDTEAFF.

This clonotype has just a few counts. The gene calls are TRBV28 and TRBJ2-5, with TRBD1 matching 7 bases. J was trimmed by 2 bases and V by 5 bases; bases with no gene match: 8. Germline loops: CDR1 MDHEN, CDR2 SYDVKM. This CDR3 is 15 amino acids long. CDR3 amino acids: CASSPDPGQQETQYF. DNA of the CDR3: TGTGCCAGCAGTCCCGACCCGGGACAGCAAGAGACCCAGTACTTC.

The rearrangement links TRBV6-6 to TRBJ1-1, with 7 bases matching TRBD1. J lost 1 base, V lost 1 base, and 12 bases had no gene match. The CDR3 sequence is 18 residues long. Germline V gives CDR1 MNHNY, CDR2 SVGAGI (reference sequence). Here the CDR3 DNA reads TGTGCCAGCAGTTACTACCCCCCTGACAGGGCTGGGAACACTGAAGCTTTCTTT. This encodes CASSYYPPDRAGNTEAFF.

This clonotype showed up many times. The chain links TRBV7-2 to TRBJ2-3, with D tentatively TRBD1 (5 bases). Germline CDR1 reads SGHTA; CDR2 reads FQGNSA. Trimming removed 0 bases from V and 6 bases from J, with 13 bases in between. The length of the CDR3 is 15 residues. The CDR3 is CASSLAGRPGDTQYF. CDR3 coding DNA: TGTGCCAGCAGCTTAGCGGGGCGGCCAGGGGATACGCAGTATTTT.

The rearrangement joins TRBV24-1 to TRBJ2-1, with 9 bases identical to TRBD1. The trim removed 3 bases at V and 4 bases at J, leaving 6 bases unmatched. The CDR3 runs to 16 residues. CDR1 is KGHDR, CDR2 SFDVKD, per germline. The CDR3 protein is CATSDVRDREYNEQFF. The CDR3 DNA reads TGTGCCACCAGTGATGTACGGGACAGGGAATACAATGAGCAGTTCTTC.

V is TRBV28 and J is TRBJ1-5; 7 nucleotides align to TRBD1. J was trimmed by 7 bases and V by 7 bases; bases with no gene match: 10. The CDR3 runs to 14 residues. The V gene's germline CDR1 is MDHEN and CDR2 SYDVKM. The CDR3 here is CASNTGVRGQPQHF. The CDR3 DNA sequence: TGTGCCAGCAATACAGGGGTACGAGGACAGCCCCAGCATTTT.

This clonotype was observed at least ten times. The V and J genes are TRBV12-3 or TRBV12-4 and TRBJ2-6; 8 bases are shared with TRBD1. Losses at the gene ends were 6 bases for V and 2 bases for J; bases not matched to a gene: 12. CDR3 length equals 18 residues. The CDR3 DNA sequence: TGTGCCAGCAGACAAGACAGGGGCCACCCCCCTGGGGCCAACGTCCTGACTTTC. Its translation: CASRQDRGHPPGANVLTF.